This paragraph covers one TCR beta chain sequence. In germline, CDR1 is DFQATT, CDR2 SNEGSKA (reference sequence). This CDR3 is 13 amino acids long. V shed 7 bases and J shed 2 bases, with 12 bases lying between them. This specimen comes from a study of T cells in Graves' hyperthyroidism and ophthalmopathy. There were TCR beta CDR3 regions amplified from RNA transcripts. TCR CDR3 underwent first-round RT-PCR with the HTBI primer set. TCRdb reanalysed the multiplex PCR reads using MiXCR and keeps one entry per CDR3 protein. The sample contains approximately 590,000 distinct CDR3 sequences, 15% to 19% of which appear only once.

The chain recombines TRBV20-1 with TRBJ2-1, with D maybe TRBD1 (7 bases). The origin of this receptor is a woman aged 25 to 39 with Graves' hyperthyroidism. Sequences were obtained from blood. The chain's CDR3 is CSVGGGPYNEQFF. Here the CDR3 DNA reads TGCAGTGTAGGAGGGGGCCCCTACAATGAGCAGTTCTTC.